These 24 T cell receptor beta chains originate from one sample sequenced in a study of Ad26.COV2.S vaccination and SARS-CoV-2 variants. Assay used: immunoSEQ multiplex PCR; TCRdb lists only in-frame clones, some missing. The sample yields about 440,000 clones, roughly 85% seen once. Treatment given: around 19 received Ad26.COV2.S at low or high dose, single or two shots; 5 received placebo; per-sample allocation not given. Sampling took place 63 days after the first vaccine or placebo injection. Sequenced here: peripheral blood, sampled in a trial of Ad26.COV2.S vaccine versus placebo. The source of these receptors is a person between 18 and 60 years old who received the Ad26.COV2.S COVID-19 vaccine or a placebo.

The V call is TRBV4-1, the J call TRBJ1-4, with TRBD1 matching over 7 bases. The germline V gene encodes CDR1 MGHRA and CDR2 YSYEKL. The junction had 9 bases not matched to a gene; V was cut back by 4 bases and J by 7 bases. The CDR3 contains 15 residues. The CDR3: CASSPSEGAREKLFF. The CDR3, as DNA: TGCGCCAGCAGCCCAAGTGAGGGGGCGCGTGAAAAACTGTTTTTT.

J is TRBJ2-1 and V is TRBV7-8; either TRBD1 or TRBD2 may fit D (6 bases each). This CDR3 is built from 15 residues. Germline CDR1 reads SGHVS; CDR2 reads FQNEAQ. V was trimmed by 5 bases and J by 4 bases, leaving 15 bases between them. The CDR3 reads CASSIGGTNYNEQFF. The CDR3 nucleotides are TGTGCCAGCAGCATAGGGGGGACAAATTACAATGAGCAGTTCTTC.

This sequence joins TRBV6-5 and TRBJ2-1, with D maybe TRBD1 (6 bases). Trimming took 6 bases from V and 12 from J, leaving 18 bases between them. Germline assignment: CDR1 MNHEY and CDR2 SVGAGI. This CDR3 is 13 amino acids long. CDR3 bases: TGTGCCAGCAGGGACAGTTCAGAAGTGCGGCAGTTCTTC. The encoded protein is CASRDSSEVRQFF.

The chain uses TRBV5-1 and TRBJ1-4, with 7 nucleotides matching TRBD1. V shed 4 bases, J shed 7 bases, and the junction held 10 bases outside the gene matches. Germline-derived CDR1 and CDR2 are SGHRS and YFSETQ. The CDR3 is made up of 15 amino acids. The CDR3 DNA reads TGCGCCAGCAGCCTCCGACAGGGCGGGAGTGAAAAACTGTTTTTT. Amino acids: CASSLRQGGSEKLFF.

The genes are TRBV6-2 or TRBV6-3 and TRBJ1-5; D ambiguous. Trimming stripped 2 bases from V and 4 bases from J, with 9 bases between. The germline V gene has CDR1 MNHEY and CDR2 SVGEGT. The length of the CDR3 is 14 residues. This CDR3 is CASSYDARNQPQHF. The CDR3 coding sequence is TGTGCCAGCAGTTACGACGCGAGAAATCAGCCCCAGCATTTT.

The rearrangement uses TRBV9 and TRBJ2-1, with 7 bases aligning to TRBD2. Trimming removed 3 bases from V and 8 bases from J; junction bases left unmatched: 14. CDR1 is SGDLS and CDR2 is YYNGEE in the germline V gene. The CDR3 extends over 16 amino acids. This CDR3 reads CASSGSYAGVRDEQFF. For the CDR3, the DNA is TGTGCCAGCAGCGGTAGTTACGCGGGAGTTAGGGATGAGCAGTTCTTC.

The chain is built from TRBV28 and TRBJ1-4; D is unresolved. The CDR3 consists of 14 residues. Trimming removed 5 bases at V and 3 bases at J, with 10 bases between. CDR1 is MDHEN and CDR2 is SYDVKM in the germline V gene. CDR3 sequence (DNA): TGTGCCAGCAGTACCAGTGGACCTAATGAAAAACTGTTTTTT. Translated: CASSTSGPNEKLFF.

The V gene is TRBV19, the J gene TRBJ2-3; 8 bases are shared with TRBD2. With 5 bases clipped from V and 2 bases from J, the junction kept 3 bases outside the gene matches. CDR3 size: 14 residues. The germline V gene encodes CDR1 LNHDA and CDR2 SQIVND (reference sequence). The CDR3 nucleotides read TGTGCCAGTAGTCCAGCGGGGGACACAGATACGCAGTATTTT. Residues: CASSPAGDTDTQYF.

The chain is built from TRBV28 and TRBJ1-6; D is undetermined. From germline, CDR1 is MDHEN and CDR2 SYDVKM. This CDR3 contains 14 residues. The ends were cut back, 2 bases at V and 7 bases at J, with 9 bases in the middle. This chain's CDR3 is CASSLIQANSPLHF. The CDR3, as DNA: TGTGCCAGCAGTTTAATACAAGCCAATTCACCCCTCCACTTT.

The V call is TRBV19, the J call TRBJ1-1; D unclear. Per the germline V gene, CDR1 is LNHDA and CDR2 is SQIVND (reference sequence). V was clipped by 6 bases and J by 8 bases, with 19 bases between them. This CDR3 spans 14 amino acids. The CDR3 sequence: CASRSDRTSTEAFF. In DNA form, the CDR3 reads TGTGCCAGTAGATCGGACCGGACGTCCACAGAAGCTTTCTTT.

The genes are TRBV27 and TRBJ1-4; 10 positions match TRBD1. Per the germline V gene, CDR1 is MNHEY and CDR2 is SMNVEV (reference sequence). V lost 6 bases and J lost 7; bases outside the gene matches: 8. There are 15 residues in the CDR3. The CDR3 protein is CASSLFRDRGEKLFF. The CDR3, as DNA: TGTGCCAGCAGCCTCTTCCGGGACAGGGGTGAAAAACTGTTTTTT.

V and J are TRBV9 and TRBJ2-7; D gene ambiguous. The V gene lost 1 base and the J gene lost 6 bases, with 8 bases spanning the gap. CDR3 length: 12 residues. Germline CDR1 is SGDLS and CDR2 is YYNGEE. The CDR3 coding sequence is TGTGCCAGCAGCGTAAACATGCGCGAGCAGTACTTC. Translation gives CASSVNMREQYF.

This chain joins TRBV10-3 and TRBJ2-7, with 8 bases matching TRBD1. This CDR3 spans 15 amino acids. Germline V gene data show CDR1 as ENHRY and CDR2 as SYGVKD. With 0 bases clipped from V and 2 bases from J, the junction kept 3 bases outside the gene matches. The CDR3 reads CAISESRDRTYEQYF. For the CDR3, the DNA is TGTGCCATCAGTGAGTCGAGGGACAGGACCTACGAGCAGTACTTC.

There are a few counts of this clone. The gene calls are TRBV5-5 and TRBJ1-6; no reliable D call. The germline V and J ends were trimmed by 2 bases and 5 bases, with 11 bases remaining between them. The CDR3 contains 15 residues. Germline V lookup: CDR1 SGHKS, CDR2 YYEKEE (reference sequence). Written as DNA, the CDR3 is TGTGCCAGCAGCTTCGACCGGGCGAATAATTCACCCCTCCACTTT. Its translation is CASSFDRANNSPLHF.

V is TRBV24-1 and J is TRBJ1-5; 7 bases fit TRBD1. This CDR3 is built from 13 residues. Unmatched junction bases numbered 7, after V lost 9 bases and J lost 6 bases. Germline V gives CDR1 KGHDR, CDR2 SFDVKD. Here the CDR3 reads CATPRQGRQPQHF. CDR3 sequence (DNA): TGTGCCACCCCTAGACAGGGTCGTCAGCCCCAGCATTTT.

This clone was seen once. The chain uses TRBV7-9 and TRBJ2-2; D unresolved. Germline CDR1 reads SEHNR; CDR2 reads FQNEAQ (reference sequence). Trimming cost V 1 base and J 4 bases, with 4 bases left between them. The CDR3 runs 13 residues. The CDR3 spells CASSLGPTGELFF. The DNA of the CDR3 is TGTGCCAGCAGCTTAGGGCCCACCGGGGAGCTGTTTTTT.

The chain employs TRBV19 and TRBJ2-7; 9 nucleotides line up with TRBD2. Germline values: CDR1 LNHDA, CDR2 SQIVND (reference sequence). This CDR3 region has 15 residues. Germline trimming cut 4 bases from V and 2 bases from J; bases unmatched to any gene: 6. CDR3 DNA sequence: TGTGCCAGTAGTACGATTAGCGGGAGCGCCTACGAGCAGTACTTC. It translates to CASSTISGSAYEQYF.

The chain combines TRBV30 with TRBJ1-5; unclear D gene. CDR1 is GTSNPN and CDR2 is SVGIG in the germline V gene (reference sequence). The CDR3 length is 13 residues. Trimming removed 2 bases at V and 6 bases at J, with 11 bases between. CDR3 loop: CAWSLGGLQPQHF. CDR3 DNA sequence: TGTGCCTGGAGTCTGGGTGGACTTCAGCCCCAGCATTTT.

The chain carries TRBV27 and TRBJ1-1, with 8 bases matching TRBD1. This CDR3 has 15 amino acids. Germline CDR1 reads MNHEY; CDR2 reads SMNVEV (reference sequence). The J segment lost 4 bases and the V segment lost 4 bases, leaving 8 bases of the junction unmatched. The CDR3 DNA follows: TGTGCCAGCAGTTCCAGTCAGGGGGCCTTCACTGAAGCTTTCTTT. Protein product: CASSSSQGAFTEAFF.

CDR3 sequence: CASSLGATGSGNTIYF. CDR3 DNA: TGCGCCAGCAGCTTGGGGGCTACAGGCTCTGGAAACACCATATATTTT. The V and J genes are TRBV5-1 and TRBJ1-3, with D possibly matching TRBD1 (5 bases). Germline assignment: CDR1 SGHRS and CDR2 YFSETQ. This CDR3 has 16 amino acids. V was shortened by 0 bases and J by 0 bases, with 10 bases between the two germline ends.

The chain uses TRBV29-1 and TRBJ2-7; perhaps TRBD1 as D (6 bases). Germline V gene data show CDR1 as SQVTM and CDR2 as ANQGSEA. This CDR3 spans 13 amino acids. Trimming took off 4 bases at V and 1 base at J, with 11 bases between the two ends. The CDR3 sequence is CSVVRGRSYEQYF. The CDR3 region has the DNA TGCAGCGTTGTCAGGGGTCGATCCTACGAGCAGTACTTC.

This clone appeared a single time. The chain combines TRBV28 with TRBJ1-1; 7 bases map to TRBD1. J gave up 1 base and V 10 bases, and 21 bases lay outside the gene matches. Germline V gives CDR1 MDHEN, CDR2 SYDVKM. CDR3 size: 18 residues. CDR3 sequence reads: CAIQEPGGRGLTNTEAFF. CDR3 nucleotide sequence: TGTGCCATACAAGAACCAGGGGGAAGGGGTCTTACGAACACTGAAGCTTTCTTT.

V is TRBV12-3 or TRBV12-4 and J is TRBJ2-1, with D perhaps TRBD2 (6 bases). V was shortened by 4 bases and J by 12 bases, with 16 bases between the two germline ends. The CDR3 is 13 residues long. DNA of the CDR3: TGTGCCAGCAGTTCCGCACCCGGGACTCTGCAGTTCTTC. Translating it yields CASSSAPGTLQFF.

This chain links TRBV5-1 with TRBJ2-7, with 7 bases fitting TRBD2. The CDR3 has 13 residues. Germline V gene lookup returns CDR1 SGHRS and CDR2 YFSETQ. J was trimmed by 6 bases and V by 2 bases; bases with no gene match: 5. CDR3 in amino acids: CASSLPGGGEQYF. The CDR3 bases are TGCGCCAGCAGCTTACCGGGAGGAGGCGAGCAGTACTTC.